These T cell receptor beta chains were read from a single sample in a study of regulatory T cells in long-lasting Graves disease. One entry per CDR3 protein results from TCRdb running MiXCR on the multiplex PCR reads. Of more than 300,000 distinct CDR3 sequences listed, roughly 24% are singletons. The sequences come from peripheral blood mononuclear cells (PBMCs), collected when the disease was refractory, from a patient treated with antithyroid drugs. These receptors were taken from a woman aged 40 to 55 with Graves disease. Both conserved end residues are part of each CDR3. D genes are given only for firm matches. Clone size is given for some rows only: seen once, a few or many times, or a class if the clone is expanded.

size	V	J	D	DNA	CDR3
many	TRBV25-1	TRBJ2-7	.	TGTGCCAGCAGTGGTATGTGGAGGGGGAGTATCTACGAGCAGTACTTC	CASSGMWRGSIYEQYF
.	TRBV7-9	TRBJ2-5	.	TGTGCCCTAGGGGATTTGCTGGCGGAGACCCAGTACTTC	CALGDLLAETQYF
many	TRBV12-3/TRBV12-4	TRBJ1-5	.	TGTGCCAGCAGCTACCACAGGGATCGACAGCCCCAGCATTTT	CASSYHRDRQPQHF
.	TRBV6-2/TRBV6-3	TRBJ2-7	.	TGTGCCAGCAGTTACGAGGGGATATACGGCGAGCAGTACTTC	CASSYEGIYGEQYF
few	TRBV6-9	TRBJ2-5	.	TGTGCCAGCAGTTACTCCACGCTTGGGGGTTCCTGGGGGACCCAGTACTTC	CASSYSTLGGSWGTQYF
few	TRBV6-1	TRBJ1-2	.	TGTGCCAGCAAAGGGACACCGCAATCTAACTATGGCTACACCTTC	CASKGTPQSNYGYTF
many	TRBV6-1	TRBJ1-5	.	TGTGCCGCCGGCCTGCGGGGTCAGCCCCAGCATTTT	CAAGLRGQPQHF
many	TRBV28	TRBJ2-7	.	TGTGCCAGCAGCCTTAGCTCCTACGAGCAGTACTTC	CASSLSSYEQYF
many	TRBV7-2	TRBJ2-7	.	TGTGCCAGCAGCTTAGATCCGCGCGGACCCTACGAGCAGTACTTC	CASSLDPRGPYEQYF
many	TRBV19	TRBJ2-7	.	TGTGCCAGTAGTGTGGTGACGGACTCCTACGAGCAGTACTTC	CASSVVTDSYEQYF
.	TRBV7-2	TRBJ2-2	TRBD2	TGTGCCAGCAGTCGCTGGGGACTAGCGGGAAACACCGGGGAGCTGTTTTTT	CASSRWGLAGNTGELFF
few	TRBV5-1	TRBJ2-7	.	TGCGCCAGCAGCTTGGCCCCCAGGAGTGACTACGAGCAGTACTTC	CASSLAPRSDYEQYF
many	TRBV28	TRBJ2-7	.	TGTGCCAGCAGGAAGGGGATCTCCTACGAGCAGTACTTC	CASRKGISYEQYF
few	TRBV15	TRBJ1-1	.	TGTGCCACCAGCTCCCGAGGAGAAGCTTTCTTT	CATSSRGEAFF
many	TRBV6-1	TRBJ2-7	TRBD2	TGTGCCACCGCGCGGGAGGCGACTTACTACGAGCAGTACTTC	CATAREATYYEQYF
.	TRBV6-1	TRBJ2-3	.	TGTGCCAGCATGGAGACAAGTGAACGGGGGTTGACAGATACGCAGTATTTT	CASMETSERGLTDTQYF
.	TRBV4-2	TRBJ2-4	TRBD1	TGTGCCAGCAGCCAAGATCAGGACAGGGGGGTGAACATTCAGTACTTC	CASSQDQDRGVNIQYF
few	TRBV10-3	TRBJ2-7	TRBD1	TGTGCCATCAGTGAAAACAGGGGAGTCTCCTACGAGCAGTACTTC	CAISENRGVSYEQYF
many	TRBV11-2	TRBJ2-7	TRBD1	TGTGCCAGCAGCTTATTTGCAGGGGGCATTTACGAGCAGTACTTC	CASSLFAGGIYEQYF
.	TRBV6-5	TRBJ2-1	TRBD2	TGTGCCAGCAGTTATAACCCCGCGGGAGGGCCCCAGGATGAGCAGTTCTTC	CASSYNPAGGPQDEQFF
.	TRBV20-1	TRBJ1-5	.	TGCAGTGCTAGAAGGCAGCCATTTAGCAATCAGCCCCAGCATTTT	CSARRQPFSNQPQHF
few	TRBV19	TRBJ2-7	TRBD2	TGTGCCAGTAGTATAGTCAGCGGGAGCCCCTACGAGCAGTACTTC	CASSIVSGSPYEQYF
.	TRBV7-2	TRBJ2-1	.	TGTGCCAGCAGCTTAGCGCGGGTGGCCAATGAGCAGTTCTTC	CASSLARVANEQFF
.	TRBV11-3	TRBJ2-2	TRBD2	TGTGCCAGCAGCTCCCTGGGCCTAGCGGGGAACACCGGGGAGCTGTTTTTT	CASSSLGLAGNTGELFF
.	TRBV29-1	TRBJ2-7	TRBD2	TGCAGCGTTGATAGTGGGAGGGACGAGCAGTACTTC	CSVDSGRDEQYF
many	TRBV12-3/TRBV12-4	TRBJ2-4	TRBD1	TGTGCCAGCGGACCGGGACAGGTCCTGCGATCGGCCAAAAACATTCAGTACTTC	CASGPGQVLRSAKNIQYF
few	TRBV3-1	TRBJ2-7	TRBD1	TGTGCCAGCAGCCAAGAGGGACAGAAGTACTACGAGCAGTACTTC	CASSQEGQKYYEQYF
.	TRBV10-3	TRBJ1-1	.	TGTGCCATTCGAGAGGGCACTGAAGCTTTCTTT	CAIREGTEAFF
.	TRBV30	TRBJ2-7	TRBD1	TGTGCCTGGGGGGACAGCTCCTACGAGCAGTACTTC	CAWGDSSYEQYF
many	TRBV28	TRBJ1-5	TRBD1	TGTGCCAGCAGTCCCTTCATAGTGACAGGGGCCCTTGTTAGGCAGCCCCAGCATTTT	CASSPFIVTGALVRQPQHF
.	TRBV7-2	TRBJ2-1	TRBD2	TGTGCCAGCAGCCCAGGGACTAGCGAGTTCTTC	CASSPGTSEFF
.	TRBV5-1	TRBJ2-7	.	TGCGCCAGCAGCTCCGGGACGGCTGGAATCTCCGAGCAGTACTTC	CASSSGTAGISEQYF
.	TRBV7-9	TRBJ2-7	.	TGTGCCAGCAGCTTGACTTCTTCAGGGCTTAACGAGCAGTACTTC	CASSLTSSGLNEQYF
many	TRBV2	TRBJ2-5	.	TGTGCCAGCAGTGAGGGCCGGGTGGAAGAGACCCAGTACTTC	CASSEGRVEETQYF
many	TRBV10-2	TRBJ2-7	.	TGCGCCAGCAGTGAAACCGAAGCGCGAAGTTACGAGCAGTACTTC	CASSETEARSYEQYF
many	TRBV28	TRBJ1-5	.	TGTGCCAGCAGTTCTATCACAGGGTTTCTAGGCAATCAGCCCCAGCATTTT	CASSSITGFLGNQPQHF